These 15 T cell receptor beta chains were all obtained from the same sample, sequenced in a study of Tregs in tolerant kidney transplant recipients. TCRdb keeps only in-frame clones here, not all; method: immunoSEQ multiplex PCR. The sample contains 55,000 to 80,000 clones, roughly 98% of which appear only once. The sample was Tregs from blood, taken before the transplant. These receptors all stem from a human donor who received a combined kidney and bone marrow transplant.

This chain connects TRBV7-2 to TRBJ1-2; D may be TRBD1 (6 bases). The CDR3 sequence is 16 residues long. In germline, CDR1 is SGHTA, CDR2 FQGNSA. V lost 2 bases and J lost 3, with 16 bases in between. The DNA of the CDR3 is TGTGCCAGCAGCTTAAGAGCGGCGGGGGCACACTATGGCTACACCTTC. This encodes CASSLRAAGAHYGYTF.

The J gene is TRBJ1-5, the V gene TRBV9; D is perhaps TRBD1 (6 bases). The CDR3 extends over 13 amino acids. Per the germline V gene, CDR1 is SGDLS and CDR2 is YYNGEE. V gave up 4 bases and J gave up 3 bases, with 8 bases separating them. The CDR3 coding sequence is TGTGCCAGCAGCCGGACAGACAATCAGCCCCAGCATTTT. It specifies CASSRTDNQPQHF.

V gene TRBV7-2 combines with J gene TRBJ2-7, with a tentative D call TRBD2 (6 bases). CDR3 length: 15 amino acids. The germline gives CDR1 SGHTA, CDR2 FQGNSA. V was shortened by 2 bases and J by 5 bases, with 16 bases between the two germline ends. The CDR3 reads CASSLNYGSRDEQYF. CDR3 DNA sequence: TGTGCCAGCAGCTTAAATTACGGGAGCCGGGACGAGCAGTACTTC.

This CDR3 reads CASSISGTGELFF. The CDR3 DNA sequence: TGTGCCAGTAGTATCAGTGGCACCGGGGAGCTGTTTTTT. This chain uses TRBV19 with TRBJ2-2; D is unclear. Germline CDR1 is LNHDA and CDR2 is SQIVND (reference sequence). The CDR3 contains 13 residues. V lost 3 bases and J 4 bases, leaving 6 bases between the germline ends.

The V and J genes are TRBV29-1 and TRBJ1-1, with D unresolved. V was trimmed by 8 bases and J by 1 base, leaving 14 bases between them. Germline V gene sequence: CDR1 SQVTM, CDR2 ANQGSEA. The CDR3 is 13 residues long. CDR3 residues: CSSRELSNTEAFF. The CDR3 nucleotides are TGCAGCTCGCGGGAACTTTCGAACACTGAAGCTTTCTTT.

The chain is built from TRBV27 and TRBJ1-5; 10 bases match TRBD1. CDR3 length: 17 amino acids. The V segment lost 5 bases and the J segment 2 bases; nucleotides outside the gene matches: 9. Germline CDR1 MNHEY, CDR2 SMNVEV (reference sequence). The CDR3 nucleotides read TGTGCCAGCAGTACTTGGGACAGGGGTTTGGGCAATCAGCCCCAGCATTTT. This translates into CASSTWDRGLGNQPQHF.

V and J are TRBV5-6 and TRBJ1-2; no firm D call. Germline V CDR1 and CDR2: SGHDT, YYEEEE. The CDR3 runs to 12 residues. V lost 3 bases, J lost 5 bases, and 8 bases lay in between. CDR3 nucleotides: TGTGCCAGCAGCTCGACGGGGTATGGCTACACCTTC. It is translated as CASSSTGYGYTF.

This sequence joins TRBV10-3 and TRBJ2-1; the D gene is possibly TRBD1 (5 bases). The germline CDR1 and CDR2 sequences are ENHRY and SYGVKD. The CDR3 is made up of 13 amino acids. V was shortened by 6 bases and J by 9 bases, with 15 bases between the two germline ends. For the CDR3, the DNA is TGTGCCATCAGAGGGGCCCTGATGGGTGAGCAGTTCTTC. Its protein product is CAIRGALMGEQFF.

This clone turned up a few times. The chain employs TRBV9 and TRBJ2-3; D unclear. In germline, CDR1 is SGDLS, CDR2 YYNGEE. This CDR3 has 13 residues. Between the trimmed V and J ends, which lost 4 bases and 4 bases, there was a span of 10 bases. CDR3 loop: CASSQTAPDTQYF. For the CDR3, the DNA is TGTGCCAGCAGCCAAACAGCTCCAGATACGCAGTATTTT.

The V call is TRBV29-1, the J call TRBJ1-1, with TRBD1 as a possible D gene (6 bases). Germline values: CDR1 SQVTM, CDR2 ANQGSEA. Trimming stripped 7 bases from V and 0 bases from J, with 9 bases between. The CDR3 runs to 12 residues. CDR3 sequence reads: CSARQVNTEAFF. The CDR3 DNA reads as TGCAGCGCCCGACAGGTGAACACTGAAGCTTTCTTT.

This rearrangement joins TRBV5-1 to TRBJ1-4; no clear D. The CDR3 extends over 15 amino acids. V lost 3 bases and J lost 1, with 10 bases in between. Germline CDR1 reads SGHRS; CDR2 reads YFSETQ. The DNA for the CDR3 is TGCGCCAGCAGCTGGGGAGTCCTAACTAATGAAAAACTGTTTTTT. This sequence encodes CASSWGVLTNEKLFF.

This rearrangement joins TRBV5-1 to TRBJ2-3; 11 bases agree with TRBD2. Germline V gene sequence: CDR1 SGHRS, CDR2 YFSETQ. V was pared by 0 bases and J by 0 bases, with 6 bases of the junction left unmatched. CDR3 length: 18 amino acids. CDR3 in amino acids: CASSLGLAGGTSTDTQYF. For the CDR3, the DNA is TGCGCCAGCAGCTTGGGTCTAGCGGGGGGCACTAGCACAGATACGCAGTATTTT.

The chain recombines TRBV29-1 with TRBJ1-1; 9 bases agree with TRBD1. V dropped 6 bases and J dropped 2; count of bases not matched to a gene: 1. CDR3 length equals 12 residues. Looked up from germline, CDR1 is SQVTM and CDR2 is ANQGSEA. The CDR3 sequence is CSVTGGNTEAFF. The DNA of the CDR3 is TGCAGCGTGACAGGGGGTAACACTGAAGCTTTCTTT.

The chain has TRBV9 and TRBJ1-6; D is unclear. Germline CDR1 reads SGDLS; CDR2 reads YYNGEE. The CDR3 extends over 16 amino acids. Deletions cut 3 bases from V and 2 bases from J, with 12 bases between. In DNA form, the CDR3 reads TGTGCCAGCAGCGCCGGAGCCGGCGCCTATAATTCACCCCTCCACTTT. Translating it yields CASSAGAGAYNSPLHF. Based on the CDR3 plus reference TRBV9 and TRBJ1-6, the full variable domain is DSGVTQTPKHLITATGQRVTLRCSPRSGDLSVYWYQQSLDQGLQFLIQYYNGEERAKGNILERFSAQQFPDLHSELNLSSLELGDSALYFCASSAGAGAYNSPLHFGNGTRLTVT.

The chain employs TRBV9 and TRBJ2-7; D is possibly TRBD1 (5 bases). Per the germline V gene, CDR1 is SGDLS and CDR2 is YYNGEE. The germline V and J ends were trimmed by 0 bases and 5 bases, with 6 bases remaining between them. The length of the CDR3 is 12 residues. CDR3 sequence (DNA): TGTGCCAGCAGCGTAGCAGGGAACGAGCAGTACTTC. This sequence encodes CASSVAGNEQYF.